These 23 T cell receptor beta chains were all obtained from the same sample, sequenced in a study of blood T cell repertoires in COVID-19. The protocol was immunoSEQ multiplex PCR, while the TCRdb copy is restricted to in-frame clones and leaves out a portion. The sample contains about 140,000 clones, 84% of which appear only once. The specimen was PBMCs or T cells enriched from blood (not recorded which). The source of these receptors is a woman younger than 35 who had been exposed to COVID-19.

This chain connects TRBV5-1 to TRBJ2-5, with 15 bases that match TRBD2. The CDR3 is 16 residues long. The trim removed 4 bases at V and 4 bases at J, leaving 5 bases unmatched. CDR1 SGHRS and CDR2 YFSETQ come from the germline V gene. The CDR3 DNA reads as TGCGCCAGCAGCCGAGGACTAGCGGGAGGGGTAGAGACCCAGTACTTC. Encoded protein: CASSRGLAGGVETQYF.

This sequence joins TRBV27 and TRBJ1-1, with D perhaps TRBD1 (5 bases). Germline values: CDR1 MNHEY, CDR2 SMNVEV (reference sequence). There are 16 residues in the CDR3. Trimming shortened V by 4 bases and J by 0 bases, and 15 bases separated the two germline ends. The CDR3 region is CASSSIQDGMNTEAFF. The DNA of the CDR3 is TGTGCCAGCAGTTCAATACAGGACGGTATGAACACTGAAGCTTTCTTT.

CDR3 nucleotides: TGTGCCAGCAGCGCGCTTGCTGGCTCTGAAGCTTTCTTT. Its translation is CASSALAGSEAFF. The rearrangement uses TRBV9 and TRBJ1-1; no definite D call. CDR1 SGDLS and CDR2 YYNGEE come from the germline V gene. This CDR3 is 13 amino acids long. The V gene lost 3 bases and the J gene lost 6 bases, with 12 bases spanning the gap.

This sequence joins TRBV29-1 and TRBJ2-3; 10 bases match TRBD2. Germline V gene lookup returns CDR1 SQVTM and CDR2 ANQGSEA. CDR3 size: 15 residues. J gave up 2 bases and V 6 bases, and 8 bases lay outside the gene matches. CDR3 amino acids: CSVPGLATYTDTQYF. In DNA, the CDR3 is TGCAGCGTACCGGGACTAGCGACCTACACAGATACGCAGTATTTT.

The chain combines TRBV19 with TRBJ2-1; D is perhaps TRBD2 (5 bases). This CDR3 region has 14 residues. Germline V gives CDR1 LNHDA, CDR2 SQIVND (reference sequence). V gave up 6 bases and J gave up 5 bases, with 14 bases separating them. The CDR3 protein is CASSGESADNEQFF. The DNA of the CDR3 is TGTGCCAGTAGCGGAGAGTCAGCGGACAATGAGCAGTTCTTC.

The V call is TRBV4-1, the J call TRBJ1-1, with no clear D. The V gene's germline CDR1 is MGHRA and CDR2 YSYEKL. Between the trimmed V and J ends, which lost 1 base and 1 base, there was a span of 10 bases. The CDR3 runs to 15 residues. CDR3 in amino acids: CASSQGLTTNTEAFF. The CDR3 coding sequence is TGCGCCAGCAGCCAAGGACTTACAACGAACACTGAAGCTTTCTTT.

This rearrangement joins TRBV24-1 to TRBJ2-5; the D gene is possibly TRBD2 (6 bases). Germline V lookup: CDR1 KGHDR, CDR2 SFDVKD. The CDR3 is made up of 16 amino acids. Trimming cost V 4 bases and J 2 bases, with 16 bases left between them. CDR3 in DNA: TGTGCCACCAGTGAGGGCGGGACGCTGGAGCAAGAGACCCAGTACTTC. Translated: CATSEGGTLEQETQYF.

The DNA for the CDR3 is TGTGCCAGCAGCTTGTCGGGGACAGGGATCACAGATACGCAGTATTTT. Translated, it gives CASSLSGTGITDTQYF. The rearrangement joins TRBV7-2 to TRBJ2-3, with 9 bases matching TRBD1. The CDR3 has 16 amino acids. Germline V gene data show CDR1 as SGHTA and CDR2 as FQGNSA. The J segment lost 2 bases and the V segment lost 3 bases, leaving 6 bases of the junction unmatched.

The rearrangement uses TRBV5-5 and TRBJ1-2, with TRBD1 identical over 9 bases. Germline V gene sequence: CDR1 SGHKS, CDR2 YYEKEE (reference sequence). The CDR3 covers 16 residues. V was clipped by 0 bases and J by 4 bases; unmatched bases: 7. CDR3 sequence reads: CASSLAPGQGGYGYTF. Written as DNA, the CDR3 is TGTGCCAGCAGCTTGGCTCCGGGACAGGGAGGCTATGGCTACACCTTC.

This rearrangement joins TRBV3-1 (or the pseudogene TRBV3-2) to TRBJ2-4; 11 bases match TRBD2. The germline gives CDR1 LGHDT, CDR2 YNNKEL (reference sequence). The junction had 8 bases not matched to a gene; V was cut back by 3 bases and J by 4 bases. CDR3 length equals 17 residues. CDR3 sequence: CASSHWRTSGQKNIQYF. CDR3 nucleotides: TGTGCCAGCAGCCATTGGAGGACTAGCGGGCAAAAAAACATTCAGTACTTC.

The chain combines TRBV5-1 with TRBJ1-1, with D perhaps TRBD1 (5 bases). Between the trimmed V and J ends, which lost 4 bases and 4 bases, there was a span of 17 bases. Germline CDR1 and CDR2: SGHRS and YFSETQ. The CDR3 runs to 15 residues. CDR3 loop: CASSPKPGLGTEAFF. The CDR3 coding sequence is TGCGCCAGCAGCCCTAAACCGGGACTAGGCACTGAAGCTTTCTTT.

The chain recombines TRBV5-8 with TRBJ2-3, with 7 bases lining up with TRBD2. Germline assignment: CDR1 SGHTS and CDR2 YDEGEE. This CDR3 contains 15 residues. With V trimmed by 2 bases and J by 4 bases, 7 bases remained unmatched. CDR3 amino acids: CASSFLAGSADTQYF. CDR3 nucleotide sequence: TGTGCCAGCAGCTTCTTAGCGGGTAGTGCAGATACGCAGTATTTT.

V and J are TRBV7-2 and TRBJ1-4; 10 bases match TRBD1. Germline trimming cut 5 bases from V and 7 bases from J; bases unmatched to any gene: 1. In germline, CDR1 is SGHTA, CDR2 FQGNSA. CDR3 length equals 13 residues. This CDR3 is CASSRDRGEKLFF. The CDR3 DNA sequence: TGTGCCAGCAGCCGGGACAGGGGTGAAAAACTGTTTTTT. Full variable domain (rest looked up from reference TRBV7-2 and TRBJ1-4): GAGVSQSPSNKVTEKGKDVELRCDPISGHTALYWYRQSLGQGLEFLIYFQGNSAPDKSGLPSDRFSAERTGGSVSTLTIQRTQQEDSAVYLCASSRDRGEKLFFGSGTQLSVL.

The gene calls are TRBV28 and TRBJ2-7, with 7 bases matching TRBD2. Looked up from germline, CDR1 is MDHEN and CDR2 is SYDVKM. The CDR3 contains 15 residues. V was clipped by 1 base and J by 5 bases; unmatched bases: 8. In DNA, the CDR3 is TGTGCCAGCAGTTTATTGGGGGAGGGCTTCAACGAGCAGTACTTC. The encoded protein is CASSLLGEGFNEQYF. The variable domain in full, completed from reference TRBV28 and TRBJ2-7, reads DVKVTQSSRYLVKRTGEKVFLECVQDMDHENMFWYRQDPGLGLRLIYFSYDVKMKEKGDIPEGYSVSREKKERFSLILESASTNQTSMYLCASSLLGEGFNEQYFGPGTRLTVT.

This chain connects TRBV5-5 to TRBJ1-5; 8 positions agree with TRBD1. The CDR3 length is 14 residues. Germline V CDR1 and CDR2: SGHKS, YYEKEE (reference sequence). With V trimmed by 4 bases and J by 5 bases, 5 bases remained unmatched. CDR3 sequence reads: CASSPGTGYQPQHF. The DNA of the CDR3 is TGTGCCAGCAGCCCGGGGACAGGCTATCAGCCCCAGCATTTT.

This chain links TRBV2 with TRBJ1-4; no clear D. CDR3 size: 16 residues. Trimming removed 6 bases at V and 4 bases at J, with 18 bases between. Germline CDR1 SNHLY, CDR2 FYNNEI. CDR3 amino acids: CASRVREWTDNEKLFF. CDR3 sequence (DNA): TGTGCCAGCAGAGTGAGGGAGTGGACTGATAATGAAAAACTGTTTTTT.

This clone was counted only a few times. The chain uses TRBV4-3 and TRBJ1-2; 7 bases match TRBD1. This CDR3 spans 16 amino acids. With 3 bases clipped from V and 1 base from J, the junction kept 8 bases outside the gene matches. In germline, CDR1 is LGHNA, CDR2 YSLEER. The CDR3 nucleotides are TGCGCCAGCAGCCAGGACAGGCAGGGGGTTAACTATGGCTACACCTTC. Amino acid sequence: CASSQDRQGVNYGYTF.

V gene TRBV4-1 combines with J gene TRBJ1-6; tentative D call: TRBD1 (5 bases). Germline V gene sequence: CDR1 MGHRA, CDR2 YSYEKL. The length of the CDR3 is 15 residues. V dropped 4 bases and J dropped 6 bases, with 13 bases sitting between them. CDR3 in DNA: TGCGCCAGCAGCCGAGTCAGGGAACTTAATTCACCCCTCCACTTT. It yields the protein CASSRVRELNSPLHF.

The chain recombines TRBV10-3 with TRBJ1-2, with D tentatively TRBD1 (5 bases). The germline V gene has CDR1 ENHRY and CDR2 SYGVKD. CDR3 length: 16 residues. V lost 3 bases and J 4 bases, leaving 18 bases between the germline ends. CDR3 sequence: CAISDIGHPGSYGYTF. The CDR3 bases are TGTGCCATCAGTGATATCGGCCATCCAGGGTCCTATGGCTACACCTTC.

The rearrangement links TRBV19 to TRBJ1-5; 8 bases are shared with TRBD1. The CDR3 is 15 amino acids. The V gene end was trimmed by 1 base and the J gene end by 5 bases; junction bases not matched to a gene: 4. Germline CDR1 is LNHDA and CDR2 is SQIVND (reference sequence). The CDR3 sequence is CASSIGTGPYQPQHF. The DNA of the CDR3 is TGTGCCAGTAGTATAGGGACAGGGCCCTATCAGCCCCAGCATTTT.

The gene calls are TRBV4-1 and TRBJ2-3, with TRBD2 matching over 10 bases. The CDR3 spans 17 residues. Germline V gene lookup returns CDR1 MGHRA and CDR2 YSYEKL. The V gene end was trimmed by 4 bases and the J gene end by 2 bases; junction bases not matched to a gene: 9. The CDR3 DNA is TGCGCCAGCAGCCCCCTTGGACTAGCGGAGTCCACAGATACGCAGTATTTT. As protein: CASSPLGLAESTDTQYF.

The rearrangement uses TRBV27 and TRBJ1-5; TRBD1 aligns across 10 bases. V lost 5 bases and J lost 5; bases outside the gene matches: 9. The germline V gene encodes CDR1 MNHEY and CDR2 SMNVEV (reference sequence). The CDR3 extends over 16 amino acids. CDR3 protein: CASSPRDRGAYQPQHF. In nucleotides, the CDR3 is TGTGCCAGCAGTCCTCGGGACAGGGGTGCGTATCAGCCCCAGCATTTT.

V and J are TRBV14 and TRBJ1-1, with D perhaps TRBD1 (5 bases). V was trimmed by 4 bases and J by 1 base, leaving 10 bases between them. This CDR3 contains 14 residues. Looked up from germline, CDR1 is SGHDN and CDR2 is FVKESK. CDR3 bases: TGTGCCAGCAGCCGGGGGGGAGGGAACACTGAAGCTTTCTTT. Translating gives CASSRGGGNTEAFF.